This TCR beta chain was recorded in a study of blood T cells in healthy people across ages. Study-level points and caveats: Those diversity estimates obtained from one million T cells were thought to be underestimates. Higher diversity and more naive CD4+ cells were features of long-lived donors, compared to aged donors.

This clonotype came up a few times. The target antigen is unknown. V was shortened by 5 bases and J by 5 bases, with 10 bases between the two germline ends. Germline V gene data show CDR1 as DFQATT and CDR2 as SNEGSKA (reference sequence). The CDR3 runs 12 residues. Primers used in a second PCR of roughly 6 to 12 cycles were a sample-barcoded 5' primer and a J-beta primer mix. No fewer than 3 million CDR3-containing paired-end reads came from each sample. Via MiXCR, TCRdb re-called the 5' RACE reads, giving one row per CDR3 protein. Of about 1.7 million distinct CDR3 sequences listed, 28% are singletons.

The sample taken for sequencing was blood. The chain uses TRBV20-1 and TRBJ2-1; weak D call: TRBD1 (5 bases). This receptor was obtained from a woman in her twenties or thirties in good health. The CDR3 coding sequence is TGCAGTGCTCCTTTACAGGACAATGAGCAGTTCTTC. This sequence encodes CSAPLQDNEQFF.